This T cell receptor beta chain was recorded in a study of blood T cells in healthy people across ages. Donors gave around 10 milliliters of peripheral blood apiece. This clonotype has more than one count but fewer than ten. Its target is unknown. Study-wide findings and caveats: CMV status of donors was unknown, possibly confounding expanded clonotype changes.

Then a second PCR, running about 6 to 11 cycles, was carried out with a sample-barcoded 5' primer and a J-beta primer mix. Each of the cDNA molecules was tagged by a template-switch adaptor with 12 random nucleotides. TCRdb re-analysed the 5' RACE reads in MiXCR, keeping a single row per CDR3 protein. The sample has around 800,000 distinct CDR3 sequences, about 53% seen once. V trimming: 4 bases; J trimming: 4 bases; junction bases outside the gene matches: 0. CDR1 and CDR2 from the germline V gene are LGHDT and YNNKEL (reference sequence). The CDR3 runs 13 residues. The chain couples TRBV3-1 to TRBJ1-5; 8 positions match TRBD1. The source of this sequence is a man of 80 years or more in good health. Input material: blood. CDR3 sequence reads: CASSRTGNQPQHF. The DNA for the CDR3 is TGTGCCAGCAGCCGGACAGGGAATCAGCCCCAGCATTTT.